What follows is one TCR beta chain and its context. In the study's own analysis: The authors estimated nucleated cell counts from reference gene primer amplification. The data were produced by immunoSEQ multiplex PCR, yet TCRdb's version contains in-frame clones alone and is incomplete. Clone size and the V and J calls come from that table; the DNA yielded D and trimming. The sample yields about 150,000 clones, roughly 90% seen once. The Seattle site enrolled patients during active infection and followed them longitudinally. V shed 0 bases and J 5 bases; nucleotides not matched to a gene: 4. This CDR3 comprises 14 residues. The V gene's germline CDR1 is SGHDT and CDR2 YYEEEE. This specimen comes from a study of blood T cell repertoires in COVID-19. Study details: Acute and convalescent COVID-19 specimens originated in the United States, Italy and Spain. The cDNA or gDNA used as material had been derived from T cells, B-cell-depleted T cells, or PBMCs.

This receptor was identified in a human donor with COVID-19, enrolled during active disease. The donor label of this sample is uncertain. Sequenced input: peripheral blood. The J gene is TRBJ2-5, the V gene TRBV5-6, with 7 bases matching TRBD2. The CDR3 is CASSLGGGRETQYF. CDR3 in DNA: TGTGCCAGCAGCTTGGGCGGGGGAAGGGAGACCCAGTACTTC.